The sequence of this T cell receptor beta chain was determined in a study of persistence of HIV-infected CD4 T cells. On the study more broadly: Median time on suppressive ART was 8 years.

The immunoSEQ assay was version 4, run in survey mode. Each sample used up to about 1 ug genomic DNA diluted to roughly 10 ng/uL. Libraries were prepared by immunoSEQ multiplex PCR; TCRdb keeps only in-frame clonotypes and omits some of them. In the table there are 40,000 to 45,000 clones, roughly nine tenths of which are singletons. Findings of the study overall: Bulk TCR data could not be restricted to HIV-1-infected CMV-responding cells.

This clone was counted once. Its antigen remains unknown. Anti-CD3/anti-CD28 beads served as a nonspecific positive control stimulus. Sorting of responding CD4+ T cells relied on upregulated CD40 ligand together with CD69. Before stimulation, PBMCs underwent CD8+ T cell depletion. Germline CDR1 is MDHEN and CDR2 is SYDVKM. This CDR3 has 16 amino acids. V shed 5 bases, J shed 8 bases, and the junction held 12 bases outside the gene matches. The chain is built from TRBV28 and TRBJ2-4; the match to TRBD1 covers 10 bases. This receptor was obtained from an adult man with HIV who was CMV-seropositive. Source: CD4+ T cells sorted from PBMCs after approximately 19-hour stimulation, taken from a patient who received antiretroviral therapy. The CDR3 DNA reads TGTGCCAGCAGTGCCCCGTTCGGGACAGGGGTATACATTCAGTACTTC. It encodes CASSAPFGTGVYIQYF.